This T cell receptor (beta chain) came from a study of blood T cell repertoires in COVID-19. Study overall: Samples of COVID-19 (acute and convalescent) were obtained from the United States, Italy and Spain. The analysed material was cDNA or gDNA that came from T cells, B-cell-depleted T cells, or PBMCs.

The Seattle patients, enrolled during active infection, were followed longitudinally. V gave up 1 base and J gave up 8 bases, with 8 bases separating them. Germline V gene data show CDR1 as SNHLY and CDR2 as FYNNEI. The CDR3 totals 12 residues. In the original analysis: Counts of nucleated cells, estimated from reference gene primer amplification, were obtained. Profiled with immunoSEQ multiplex PCR; TCRdb holds only in-frame clones, not every one. V, J and clone size are those of that table, while D and trimming were read from the DNA. Of 200,000 to 250,000 clones listed, about 93% are singletons. The receptor was isolated from a man in his sixties with COVID-19, enrolled during active disease. The chain uses TRBV2 and TRBJ1-1; the D gene is possibly TRBD1 (6 bases). The sequencing sample was made of peripheral blood. As DNA, the CDR3 is TGTGCCAGCAGTGAAGGGGGGACAGAAGCTTTCTTT. Amino acids: CASSEGGTEAFF.